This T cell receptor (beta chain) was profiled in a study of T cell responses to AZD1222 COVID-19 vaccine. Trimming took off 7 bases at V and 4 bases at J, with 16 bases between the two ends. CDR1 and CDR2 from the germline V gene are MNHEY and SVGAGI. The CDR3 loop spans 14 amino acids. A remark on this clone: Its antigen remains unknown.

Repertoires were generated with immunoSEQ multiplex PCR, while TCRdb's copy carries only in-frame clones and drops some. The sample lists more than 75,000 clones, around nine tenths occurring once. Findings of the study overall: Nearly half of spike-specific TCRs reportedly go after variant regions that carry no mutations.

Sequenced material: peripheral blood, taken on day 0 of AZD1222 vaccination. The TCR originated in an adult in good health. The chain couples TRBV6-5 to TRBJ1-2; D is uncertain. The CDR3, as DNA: TGTGCCAGCATAAACCCCTCAGGCCCCTATGGCTACACCTTC. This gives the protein CASINPSGPYGYTF.